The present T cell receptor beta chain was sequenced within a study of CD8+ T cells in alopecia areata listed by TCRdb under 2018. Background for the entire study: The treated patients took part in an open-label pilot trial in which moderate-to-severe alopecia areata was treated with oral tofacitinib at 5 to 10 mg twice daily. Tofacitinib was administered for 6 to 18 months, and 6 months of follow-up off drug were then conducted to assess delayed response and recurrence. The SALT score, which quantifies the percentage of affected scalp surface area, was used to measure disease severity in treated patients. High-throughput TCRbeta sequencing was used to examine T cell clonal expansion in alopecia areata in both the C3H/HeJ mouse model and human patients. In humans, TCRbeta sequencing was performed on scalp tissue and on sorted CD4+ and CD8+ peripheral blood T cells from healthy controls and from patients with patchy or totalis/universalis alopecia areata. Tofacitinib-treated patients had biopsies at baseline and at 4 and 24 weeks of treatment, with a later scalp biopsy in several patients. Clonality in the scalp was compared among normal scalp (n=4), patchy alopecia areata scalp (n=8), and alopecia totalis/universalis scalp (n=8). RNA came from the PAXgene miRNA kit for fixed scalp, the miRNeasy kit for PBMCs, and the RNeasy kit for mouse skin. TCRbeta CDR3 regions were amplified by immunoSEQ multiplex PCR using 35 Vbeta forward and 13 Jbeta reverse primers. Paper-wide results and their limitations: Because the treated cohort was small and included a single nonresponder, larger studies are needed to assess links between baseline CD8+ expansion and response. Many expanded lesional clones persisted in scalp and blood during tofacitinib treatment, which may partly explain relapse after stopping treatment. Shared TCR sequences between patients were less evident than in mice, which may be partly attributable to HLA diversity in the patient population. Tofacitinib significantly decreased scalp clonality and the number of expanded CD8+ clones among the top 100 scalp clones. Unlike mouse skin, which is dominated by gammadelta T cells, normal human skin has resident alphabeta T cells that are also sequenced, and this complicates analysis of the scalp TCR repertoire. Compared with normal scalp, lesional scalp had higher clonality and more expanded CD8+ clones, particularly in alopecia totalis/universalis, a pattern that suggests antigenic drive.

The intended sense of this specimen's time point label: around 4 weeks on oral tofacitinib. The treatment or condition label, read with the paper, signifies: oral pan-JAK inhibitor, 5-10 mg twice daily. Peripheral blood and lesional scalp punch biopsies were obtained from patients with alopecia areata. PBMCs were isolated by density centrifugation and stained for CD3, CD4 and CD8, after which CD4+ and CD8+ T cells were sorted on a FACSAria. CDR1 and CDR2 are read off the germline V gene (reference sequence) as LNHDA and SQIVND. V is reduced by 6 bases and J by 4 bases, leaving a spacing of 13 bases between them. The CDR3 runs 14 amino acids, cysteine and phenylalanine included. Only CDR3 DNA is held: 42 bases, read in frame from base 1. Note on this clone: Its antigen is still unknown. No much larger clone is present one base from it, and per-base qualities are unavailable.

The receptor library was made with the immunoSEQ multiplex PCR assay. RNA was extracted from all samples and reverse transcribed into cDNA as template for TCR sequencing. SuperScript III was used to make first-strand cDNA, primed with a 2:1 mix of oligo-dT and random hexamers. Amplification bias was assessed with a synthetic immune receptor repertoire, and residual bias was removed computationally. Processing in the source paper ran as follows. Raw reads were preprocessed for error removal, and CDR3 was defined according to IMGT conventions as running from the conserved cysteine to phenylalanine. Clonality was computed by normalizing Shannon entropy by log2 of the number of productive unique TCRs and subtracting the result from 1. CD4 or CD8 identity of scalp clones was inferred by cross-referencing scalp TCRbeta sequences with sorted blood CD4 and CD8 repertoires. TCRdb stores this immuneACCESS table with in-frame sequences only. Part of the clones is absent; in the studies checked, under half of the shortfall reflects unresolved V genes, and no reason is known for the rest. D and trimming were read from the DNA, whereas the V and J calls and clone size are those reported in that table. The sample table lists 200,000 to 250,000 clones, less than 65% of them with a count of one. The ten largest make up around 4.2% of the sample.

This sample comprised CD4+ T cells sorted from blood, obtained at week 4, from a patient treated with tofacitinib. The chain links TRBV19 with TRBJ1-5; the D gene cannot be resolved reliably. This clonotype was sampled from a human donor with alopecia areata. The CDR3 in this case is CASSSEFKNQPQHF. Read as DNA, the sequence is TGTGCCAGTAGCTCGGAGTTCAAAAATCAGCCCCAGCATTTT. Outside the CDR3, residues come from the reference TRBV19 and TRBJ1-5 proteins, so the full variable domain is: DGGITQSPKYLFRKEGQNVTLSCEQNLNHDAMYWYRQDPGQGLRLIYYSQIVNDFQKGDIAEGYSVSREKKESFPLTVTSAQKNPTAFYLCASSSEFKNQPQHFGDGTRLSIL.